The rows below give T cell receptor beta chains drawn from one sample of a study of blood T cell repertoires in COVID-19. TCRdb's table, derived via immunoSEQ multiplex PCR, lists solely in-frame clones and lacks some. Here the sample spans about 170,000 clones, roughly 80% being singletons. Sequencing used peripheral blood. These receptors came from a woman between 40 and 55 years old with COVID-19, enrolled during active disease. Both conserved end residues are part of each CDR3. The D gene is left open where the match is weak. Rows give clone size only sometimes, using once, few, many, or a class for an expanded clone.

TRBV15	few	TRBD1	TRBJ2-5	16	TGTGCCACCAGCAGAGCCGGGACAGGGAGGGGAGAGACCCAGTACTTC	CATSRAGTGRGETQYF
TRBV27	NA	NA	TRBJ2-1	15	TGTGCCAGCAGTCTCCTGACGGGCTCCTACAATGAGCAGTTCTTC	CASSLLTGSYNEQFF
TRBV5-4	NA	NA	TRBJ1-2	13	TGTGCCAGCAGCTCGACAGCCACCTATGGCTACACCTTC	CASSSTATYGYTF
TRBV3-1/TRBV3-2	once	NA	TRBJ2-5	13	TGTGCCAGCAGCCACCTAGTCGCCGAGACCCAGTACTTC	CASSHLVAETQYF
TRBV9	NA	NA	TRBJ2-6	15	TGTGCCAGCAGCGTAGGACAGCCTGGGGCCAACGTCCTGACTTTC	CASSVGQPGANVLTF
TRBV5-4	NA	TRBD1	TRBJ1-1	16	TGTGCCAGCAGCCGGGGCCAGGGGGCCGGGAACACTGAAGCTTTCTTT	CASSRGQGAGNTEAFF
TRBV4-2	NA	NA	TRBJ1-1	14	TGTGCCAGCAGCCAAGAGGTGGCCCAGACTGAAGCTTTCTTT	CASSQEVAQTEAFF
TRBV24-1	NA	NA	TRBJ2-5	16	TGTGCCACCAGTGAATCGGACAGATTTGCTCAAGAGACCCAGTACTTC	CATSESDRFAQETQYF
TRBV7-6	few	TRBD1	TRBJ2-7	13	TGTGCCAGCAGCCAAGGGACAGATTACGAGCAGTACTTC	CASSQGTDYEQYF
TRBV27	few	TRBD1	TRBJ2-3	14	TGTGCCAGCAGTATCCTACAGGGGTTGGATACGCAGTATTTT	CASSILQGLDTQYF
TRBV7-3	NA	NA	TRBJ2-1	14	TGTGCCAGCAGCTTGAGTGGCGGAACCAATGAGCAGTTCTTC	CASSLSGGTNEQFF
TRBV30	NA	NA	TRBJ1-1	12	TGTGCCTGGAGTGTACTTGGCCCCGGGGCTTTCTTT	CAWSVLGPGAFF
TRBV2	NA	TRBD1	TRBJ1-2	14	TGTGCCAGCAGTGTTGACAGGGGGCATGTTGGCTACACCTTC	CASSVDRGHVGYTF
TRBV14	NA	TRBD2	TRBJ2-2	14	TGTGCCAGCAGTTACAAAGCGGGGACCGGGGAGCTGTTTTTT	CASSYKAGTGELFF
TRBV6-5	NA	NA	TRBJ2-3	14	TGTGCCAGCAGTTCCCGGGAGCTCACAGATACGCAGTATTTT	CASSSRELTDTQYF
TRBV7-3	NA	NA	TRBJ1-5	13	TGTGCCAGCAGCTTAAACGCAGGACAGCCCCAGCATTTT	CASSLNAGQPQHF
TRBV5-6	few	NA	TRBJ2-1	16	TGTGCCAGCAGCTTGGTCGGGGAGAGCTCCTACAATGAGCAGTTCTTC	CASSLVGESSYNEQFF
TRBV19	NA	TRBD1	TRBJ1-2	14	TGTGCCAGTAGTACGGACAGGGGACCCTATGGCTACACCTTC	CASSTDRGPYGYTF
TRBV4-1	once	TRBD1	TRBJ2-2	15	TGCGCCAGCAGCCGAGGGACAGAAGCTACCGGGGAGCTGTTTTTT	CASSRGTEATGELFF
TRBV28	NA	TRBD1	TRBJ2-7	16	TGTGCCAGCAGCCTCAGCGGACAGGGAAGGGGGTACGAGCAGTACTTC	CASSLSGQGRGYEQYF
TRBV6-5	NA	TRBD1	TRBJ1-5	14	TGTGCCAGCAGGACAGGGTATAGCAATCAGCCCCAGCATTTT	CASRTGYSNQPQHF
TRBV3-1/TRBV3-2	once	TRBD1	TRBJ1-1	15	TGTGCCAGCAGCCCTAAAACAGGGGTCACCACTGAAGCTTTCTTT	CASSPKTGVTTEAFF
TRBV13	NA	NA	TRBJ2-2	13	TGTGCCAGCAGTTGGACGGGAGTCGGGGAGCTGTTTTTT	CASSWTGVGELFF
TRBV19	NA	NA	TRBJ1-4	14	TGTGCCAGTAGTATCACCGGTGTTAATGAAAAACTGTTTTTT	CASSITGVNEKLFF
TRBV18	NA	TRBD1	TRBJ1-1	13	TGTGCCAGCTCACCACCGGGGACAGGAGTAGCTTTCTTT	CASSPPGTGVAFF
TRBV10-3	many	TRBD1	TRBJ1-5	14	TGTGCCACCCTGGGGGACAGGGGGCGTCAGCCCCAGCATTTT	CATLGDRGRQPQHF
TRBV19	NA	NA	TRBJ1-1	14	TGTGCCAGTAGTAGGGGATACCGACAGGTTGAAGCTTTCTTT	CASSRGYRQVEAFF
TRBV4-2	NA	TRBD2	TRBJ2-5	16	TGTGCCAGCAGCCAAGAGACTAGCGGGAGGCAAGAGACCCAGTACTTC	CASSQETSGRQETQYF
TRBV4-1	NA	NA	TRBJ2-1	15	TGCGCCAGCAGCCAAGGAGGGGGAGCCTACAATGAGCAGTTCTTC	CASSQGGGAYNEQFF
TRBV28	NA	TRBD1	TRBJ1-4	16	TGTGCCAGCAGTTCCGACGGGACAGGGGGCAGGGAAAAACTGTTTTTT	CASSSDGTGGREKLFF
TRBV5-6	NA	NA	TRBJ2-7	12	TGTGCCAGCAGCTCCAAGACTCGCGAGCAGTACTTC	CASSSKTREQYF
TRBV6-5	NA	TRBD2	TRBJ2-5	14	TGTGCCACCCAAGCGGGGGGTCCTCAAGAGACCCAGTACTTC	CATQAGGPQETQYF
TRBV20-1	NA	NA	TRBJ2-7	15	TGCAGTGCTAGTCCCAGTGGGGGGATTTCCTACGAGCAGTACTTC	CSASPSGGISYEQYF
TRBV30	NA	NA	TRBJ1-1	16	TGTGCCTGGAAAGGAAAGACCGGGACAAAGAACACTGAAGCTTTCTTT	CAWKGKTGTKNTEAFF
TRBV5-5	NA	TRBD1	TRBJ1-1	16	TGTGCCAGCAGCAGAGTTGGGACAGACATGAACACTGAAGCTTTCTTT	CASSRVGTDMNTEAFF
TRBV11-2	NA	TRBD1	TRBJ1-4	15	TGTGCCAGCAGCCTCAGGGGGATTGTATATGAAAAACTGTTTTTT	CASSLRGIVYEKLFF
TRBV30	NA	NA	TRBJ2-1	13	TGTGCCCTGAAGCGGAGCCTCTACAATGAGCAGTTCTTC	CALKRSLYNEQFF
TRBV27	few	NA	TRBJ1-1	13	TGTGCCAGCAGGGGGGAGGGTTACACTGAAGCTTTCTTT	CASRGEGYTEAFF
TRBV2	NA	NA	TRBJ2-5	14	TGTGCCACGCAAACGGGACAAACTTTAGAGACCCAGTACTTC	CATQTGQTLETQYF
TRBV6-4	NA	TRBD2	TRBJ2-1	15	TGTGCCAGCAGCGCCTTAGCGGGAGAGAGCAATGAGCAGTTCTTC	CASSALAGESNEQFF
TRBV12-3/TRBV12-4	NA	NA	TRBJ2-4	13	TGTGCCAGCAGGGGGGGTGGCCAAAACATTCAGTACTTC	CASRGGGQNIQYF
TRBV4-1	NA	NA	TRBJ1-6	15	TGCGCCAGCAGCCCGGTTTCAGGCCCAAATTCACCCCTCCACTTT	CASSPVSGPNSPLHF
TRBV19	few	TRBD1	TRBJ1-2	15	TGTGCCAGCAGAGAACCGGGACAGGGGGACTATGGCTACACCTTC	CASREPGQGDYGYTF
TRBV2	NA	TRBD2	TRBJ2-3	14	TGTGCCAGCAGTGTGGGGCGGGGGGCAGATACGCAGTATTTT	CASSVGRGADTQYF
TRBV7-7	NA	TRBD2	TRBJ2-2	17	TGTGCTAGCAGCTTAAATGAGCGGGGGGGAGCGGCCGGGGAGCTGTTTTTT	CASSLNERGGAAGELFF
TRBV19	once	TRBD2	TRBJ2-2	16	TGTGCCAGTAGTGGATTAGCGGGGGGGGCCCCCGGGGAGCTGTTTTTT	CASSGLAGGAPGELFF
TRBV7-9	NA	NA	TRBJ2-2	15	TGTGCCAGCAGCCAGGTGCGGGGAGGCACCGGGGAGCTGTTTTTT	CASSQVRGGTGELFF
TRBV28	NA	TRBD1	TRBJ1-2	16	TGTGCCAGCAGTTTCCCCCCACAGGGGGCGGACTATGGCTACACCTTC	CASSFPPQGADYGYTF
TRBV2	NA	TRBD1	TRBJ1-1	15	TGTGCCAGCAGTAGTAGACAGGGGGCGTACACTGAAGCTTTCTTT	CASSSRQGAYTEAFF
TRBV28	NA	NA	TRBJ2-7	11	TGTGCCAGCCAGAAACTAGGACAGTCCTACTTC	CASQKLGQSYF
TRBV9	NA	NA	TRBJ2-3	14	TGTGCCAGCAGCGTAGCGGGTATGCCAGATACGCAGTATTTT	CASSVAGMPDTQYF
TRBV18	NA	NA	TRBJ1-1	13	TGTGCCAGCTCACCAGGGCTGAACACTGAAGCTTTCTTT	CASSPGLNTEAFF
TRBV7-9	NA	NA	TRBJ2-5	14	TGTGCCAGCAGCTTTGACAGGATTAAAGAGACCCAGTACTTC	CASSFDRIKETQYF
TRBV7-9	NA	TRBD1	TRBJ2-4	14	TGTGCCAGCAGCTTGACAGGGGGAGGAAACATTCAGTACTTC	CASSLTGGGNIQYF
TRBV29-1	many	TRBD2	TRBJ2-7	15	TGCAGCGTTGAAGAAAGGCTAGCGGGATCATACGAGCAGTACTTC	CSVEERLAGSYEQYF
TRBV7-9	once	TRBD1	TRBJ1-1	14	TGTGCCAGCAGAAAAATCCAGGGGGCCACTGAAGCTTTCTTT	CASRKIQGATEAFF
TRBV6-2/TRBV6-3	few	TRBD1	TRBJ1-1	16	TGTGCCAGCAGATACACAGGGGGCAGCGGGAACACTGAAGCTTTCTTT	CASRYTGGSGNTEAFF
TRBV7-9	NA	NA	TRBJ2-5	13	TGTGCCAGCAGCCCCCCCCAAGCGGAGACCCAGTACTTC	CASSPPQAETQYF
TRBV5-6	NA	TRBD2	TRBJ2-3	16	TGTGCCAGCAGCTCGTTAGCGGGGGCTAGCACAGATACGCAGTATTTT	CASSSLAGASTDTQYF
TRBV28	NA	NA	TRBJ2-1	11	TGTGCCAGCAGATCCTCCGATGAGCAGTTCTTC	CASRSSDEQFF